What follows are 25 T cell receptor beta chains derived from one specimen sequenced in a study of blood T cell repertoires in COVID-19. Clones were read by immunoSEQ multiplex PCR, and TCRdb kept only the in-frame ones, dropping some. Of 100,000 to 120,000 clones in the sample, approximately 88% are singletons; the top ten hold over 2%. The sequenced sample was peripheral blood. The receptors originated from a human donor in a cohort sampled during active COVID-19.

The CDR3 nucleotides are TGTGCCAGCAGCTTAGTAAACGGAGCCTCTGGAAACACCATATATTTT. Its translation is CASSLVNGASGNTIYF. The chain recombines TRBV7-9 with TRBJ1-3; no definite D call. Germline loops: CDR1 SEHNR, CDR2 FQNEAQ (reference sequence). The CDR3 is made up of 16 amino acids. Trimming left V 1 base short and J 0 bases short, with 10 bases between.

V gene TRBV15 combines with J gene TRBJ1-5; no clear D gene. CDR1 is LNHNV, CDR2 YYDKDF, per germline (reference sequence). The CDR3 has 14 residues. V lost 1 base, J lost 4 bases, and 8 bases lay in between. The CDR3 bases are TGTGCCACCAGCAGAGTTGAGGGAAATCAGCCCCAGCATTTT. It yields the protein CATSRVEGNQPQHF. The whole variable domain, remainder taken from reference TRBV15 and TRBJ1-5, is DAMVIQNPRYQVTQFGKPVTLSCSQTLNHNVMYWYQQKSSQAPKLLFHYYDKDFNNEADTPDNFQSRRPNTSFCFLDIRSPGLGDTAMYLCATSRVEGNQPQHFGDGTRLSIL.

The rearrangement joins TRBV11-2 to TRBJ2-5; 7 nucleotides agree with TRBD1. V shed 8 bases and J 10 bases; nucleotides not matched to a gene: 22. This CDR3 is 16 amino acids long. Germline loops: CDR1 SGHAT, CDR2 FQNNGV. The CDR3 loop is CASSIVPGQQTGDQYF. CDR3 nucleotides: TGTGCCAGCTCTATCGTCCCGGGACAGCAGACCGGGGACCAGTACTTC.

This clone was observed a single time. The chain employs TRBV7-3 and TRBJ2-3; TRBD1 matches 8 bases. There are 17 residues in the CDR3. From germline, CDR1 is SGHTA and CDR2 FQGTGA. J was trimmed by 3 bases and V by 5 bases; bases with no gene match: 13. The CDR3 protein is CASSPTGAEPGTDTQYF. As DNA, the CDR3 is TGTGCCAGCAGCCCGACAGGGGCCGAGCCCGGGACAGATACGCAGTATTTT.

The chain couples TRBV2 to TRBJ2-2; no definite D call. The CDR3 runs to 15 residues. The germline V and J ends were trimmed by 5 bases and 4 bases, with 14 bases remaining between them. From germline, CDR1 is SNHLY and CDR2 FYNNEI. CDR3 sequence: CASSTWQVGTGELFF. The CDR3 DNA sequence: TGTGCCAGCAGTACGTGGCAGGTCGGCACCGGGGAGCTGTTTTTT.

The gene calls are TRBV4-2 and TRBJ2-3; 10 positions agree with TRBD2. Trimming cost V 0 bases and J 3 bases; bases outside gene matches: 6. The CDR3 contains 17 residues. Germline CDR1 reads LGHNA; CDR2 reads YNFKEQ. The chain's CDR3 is CASSQEGSSGSTDTQYF. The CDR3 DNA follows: TGTGCCAGCAGCCAAGAGGGGTCTAGCGGGAGTACAGATACGCAGTATTTT.

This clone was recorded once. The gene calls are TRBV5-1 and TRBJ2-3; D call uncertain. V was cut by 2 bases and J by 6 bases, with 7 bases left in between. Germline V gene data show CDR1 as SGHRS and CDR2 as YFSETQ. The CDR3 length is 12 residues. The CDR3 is CASSLSVDTQYF. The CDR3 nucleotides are TGCGCCAGCAGCTTATCCGTTGATACGCAGTATTTT.

Here the CDR3 reads CASSLSGSRYEQYF. CDR3 nucleotide sequence: TGTGCCAGCAGTTTAAGTGGGAGTCGTTACGAGCAGTACTTC. This chain connects TRBV27 to TRBJ2-7; the D gene is possibly TRBD2 (5 bases). The CDR3 covers 14 residues. CDR1 and CDR2 from the germline V gene are MNHEY and SMNVEV (reference sequence). V lost 2 bases and J lost 4, with 12 bases in between.

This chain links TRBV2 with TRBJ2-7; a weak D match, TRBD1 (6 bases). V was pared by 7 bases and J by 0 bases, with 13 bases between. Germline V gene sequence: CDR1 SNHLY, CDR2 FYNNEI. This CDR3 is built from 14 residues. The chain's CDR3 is CASKAQGSSYEQYF. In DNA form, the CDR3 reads TGTGCCAGCAAGGCCCAGGGGAGCTCCTACGAGCAGTACTTC.

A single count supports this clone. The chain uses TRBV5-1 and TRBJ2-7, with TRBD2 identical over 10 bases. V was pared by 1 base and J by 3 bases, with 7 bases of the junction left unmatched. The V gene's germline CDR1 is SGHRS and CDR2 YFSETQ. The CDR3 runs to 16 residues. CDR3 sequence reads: CASSLTFTSGNYEQYF. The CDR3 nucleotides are TGCGCCAGCAGCTTGACTTTCACTAGCGGGAACTACGAGCAGTACTTC. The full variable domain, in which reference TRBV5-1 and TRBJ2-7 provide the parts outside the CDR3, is KAGVTQTPRYLIKTRGQQVTLSCSPISGHRSVSWYQQTPGQGLQFLFEYFSETQRNKGNFPGRFSGRQFSNSRSEMNVSTLELGDSALYLCASSLTFTSGNYEQYFGPGTRLTVT.

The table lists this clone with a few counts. In DNA form, the CDR3 reads TGTGCCAGCAGCGCTGTCGGTCATAGCGGGTTATTGTACAATGAGCAGTTCTTC. It yields the protein CASSAVGHSGLLYNEQFF. The chain joins TRBV5-5 to TRBJ2-1; 7 nucleotides match TRBD2. Per germline, CDR1 SGHKS and CDR2 YYEKEE (reference sequence). This CDR3 region has 18 residues. Unmatched junction bases numbered 17, after V lost 4 bases and J lost 4 bases.

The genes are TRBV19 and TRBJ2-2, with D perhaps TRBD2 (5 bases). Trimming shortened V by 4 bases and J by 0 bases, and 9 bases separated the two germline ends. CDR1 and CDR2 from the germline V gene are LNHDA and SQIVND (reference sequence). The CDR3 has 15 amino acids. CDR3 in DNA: TGTGCCAGTAGTAGAGGGCTAACGAACACCGGGGAGCTGTTTTTT. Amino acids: CASSRGLTNTGELFF.

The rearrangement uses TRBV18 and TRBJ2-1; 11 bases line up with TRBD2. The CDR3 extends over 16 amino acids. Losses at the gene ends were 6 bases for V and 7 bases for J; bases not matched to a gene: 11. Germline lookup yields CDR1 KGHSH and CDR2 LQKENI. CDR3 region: CASSPILAGGKNEQFF. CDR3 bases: TGTGCCAGCTCCCCCATCCTAGCGGGAGGCAAGAATGAGCAGTTCTTC.

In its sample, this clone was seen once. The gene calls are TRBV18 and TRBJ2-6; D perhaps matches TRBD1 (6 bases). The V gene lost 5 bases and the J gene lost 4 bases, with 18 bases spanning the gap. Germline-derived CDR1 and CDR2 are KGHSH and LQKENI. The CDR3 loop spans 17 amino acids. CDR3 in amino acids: CASSTRQTGSGANVLTF. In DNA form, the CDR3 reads TGTGCCAGCTCAACCAGGCAGACAGGTTCCGGGGCCAACGTCCTGACTTTC.

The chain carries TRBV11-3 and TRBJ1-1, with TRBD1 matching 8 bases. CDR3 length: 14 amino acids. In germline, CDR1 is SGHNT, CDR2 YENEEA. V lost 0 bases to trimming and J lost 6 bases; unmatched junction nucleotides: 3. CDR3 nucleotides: TGTGCCAGCAGCTTAGAGACAGGGGTCCCTGAAGCTTTCTTT. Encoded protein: CASSLETGVPEAFF. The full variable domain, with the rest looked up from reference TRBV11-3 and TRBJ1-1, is EAGVVQSPRYKIIEKKQPVAFWCNPISGHNTLYWYLQNLGQGPELLIRYENEEAVDDSQLPKDRFSAERLKGVDSTLKIQPAELGDSAVYLCASSLETGVPEAFFGQGTRLTVV.

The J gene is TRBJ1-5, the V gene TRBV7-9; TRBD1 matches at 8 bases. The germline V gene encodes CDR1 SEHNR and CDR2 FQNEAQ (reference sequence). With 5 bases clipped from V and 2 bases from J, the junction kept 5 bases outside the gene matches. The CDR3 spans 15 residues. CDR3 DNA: TGTGCCAGCAGCCGTATGGGACAGGGCAATCAGCCCCAGCATTTT. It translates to CASSRMGQGNQPQHF.

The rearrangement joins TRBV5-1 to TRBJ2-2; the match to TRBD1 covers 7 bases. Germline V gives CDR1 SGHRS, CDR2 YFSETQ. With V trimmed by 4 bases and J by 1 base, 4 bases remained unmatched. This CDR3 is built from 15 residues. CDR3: CASSERQGNTGELFF. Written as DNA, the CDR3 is TGCGCCAGCAGCGAACGACAGGGGAACACCGGGGAGCTGTTTTTT.

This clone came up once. Here the CDR3 DNA reads TGCGCCAGCAGCCTGACCGGAACGTACAGGGAAGAGACCCAGTACTTC. Translation gives CASSLTGTYREETQYF. The genes are TRBV5-1 and TRBJ2-5; D is possibly TRBD1 (6 bases). The CDR3 is 16 residues long. Germline-derived CDR1 and CDR2 are SGHRS and YFSETQ. Trimming shortened V by 4 bases and J by 3 bases, and 19 bases separated the two germline ends.

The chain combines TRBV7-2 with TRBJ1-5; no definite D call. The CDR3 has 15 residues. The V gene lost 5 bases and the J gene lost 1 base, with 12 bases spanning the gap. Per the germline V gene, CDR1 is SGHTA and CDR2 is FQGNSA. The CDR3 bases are TGTGCCAGCAGCCCCCGAGCGGGGAGCAATCAGCCCCAGCATTTT. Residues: CASSPRAGSNQPQHF.

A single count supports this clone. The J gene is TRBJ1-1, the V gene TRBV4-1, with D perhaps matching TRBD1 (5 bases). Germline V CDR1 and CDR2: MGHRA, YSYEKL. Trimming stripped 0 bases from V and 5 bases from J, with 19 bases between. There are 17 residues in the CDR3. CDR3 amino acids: CASSQEGRMEGRTEAFF. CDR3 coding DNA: TGCGCCAGCAGCCAAGAGGGGAGGATGGAGGGGAGGACTGAAGCTTTCTTT.

CDR3: CATGDRVGSDTQYF. The CDR3 DNA sequence: TGTGCCACCGGGGACAGGGTGGGTTCAGATACGCAGTATTTT. This chain joins TRBV24-1 and TRBJ2-3, with 9 bases lining up with TRBD1. The CDR3 is 14 amino acids. Germline V gene sequence: CDR1 KGHDR, CDR2 SFDVKD. With 9 bases clipped from V and 4 bases from J, the junction kept 7 bases outside the gene matches.

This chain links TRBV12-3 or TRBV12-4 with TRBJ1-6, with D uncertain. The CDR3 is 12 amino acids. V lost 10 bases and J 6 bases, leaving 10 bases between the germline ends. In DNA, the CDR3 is TGTGCCACCACGGACTCTAATTCACCCCTCCACTTT. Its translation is CATTDSNSPLHF.

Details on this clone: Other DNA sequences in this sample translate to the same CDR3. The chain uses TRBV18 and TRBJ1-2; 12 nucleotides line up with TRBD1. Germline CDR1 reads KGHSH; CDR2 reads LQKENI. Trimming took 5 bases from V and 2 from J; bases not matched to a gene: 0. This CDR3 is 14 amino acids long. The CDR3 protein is CASSGTGGNYGYTF. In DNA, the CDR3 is TGTGCCAGCTCAGGGACAGGGGGCAACTATGGCTACACCTTC.

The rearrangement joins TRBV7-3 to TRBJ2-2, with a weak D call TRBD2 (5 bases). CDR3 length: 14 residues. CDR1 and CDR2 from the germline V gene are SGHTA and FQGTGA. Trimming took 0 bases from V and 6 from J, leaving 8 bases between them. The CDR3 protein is CASSLTSSAGELFF. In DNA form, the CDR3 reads TGTGCCAGCAGCTTAACGAGTAGCGCCGGGGAGCTGTTTTTT.

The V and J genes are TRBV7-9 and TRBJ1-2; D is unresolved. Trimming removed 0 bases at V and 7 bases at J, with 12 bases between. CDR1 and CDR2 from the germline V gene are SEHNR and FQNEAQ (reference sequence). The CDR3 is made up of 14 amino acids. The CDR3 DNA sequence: TGTGCCAGCAGCTTAGCGCTCCTAGATCCTGGCTACACCTTC. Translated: CASSLALLDPGYTF. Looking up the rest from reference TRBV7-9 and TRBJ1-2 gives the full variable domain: DTGVSQNPRHKITKRGQNVTFRCDPISEHNRLYWYRQTLGQGPEFLTYFQNEAQLEKSRLLSDRFSAERPKGSFSTLEIQRTEQGDSAMYLCASSLALLDPGYTFGSGTRLTVV.